This T cell receptor (beta chain) appears in the sequencing data of a study of blood T cell repertoires in COVID-19. The data were produced by immunoSEQ multiplex PCR, yet TCRdb's version contains in-frame clones alone and is incomplete. The data contain over 300,000 clones, around 90% of them singletons. CDR3 length: 17 residues. Looked up from germline, CDR1 is MNHNS and CDR2 is SASEGT. The germline V and J ends were trimmed by 1 base and 3 bases, with 18 bases remaining between them. Sequenced sample: peripheral blood. This receptor was identified in a man younger than 35 with active or convalescent COVID-19. This chain connects TRBV6-1 to TRBJ2-5, with a weak D call TRBD1 (8 bases). This CDR3 reads CASSEDGGATGEETQYF. The CDR3 nucleotides are TGTGCCAGCAGTGAAGATGGGGGGGCGACAGGGGAAGAGACCCAGTACTTC.